The 9 T cell receptor beta chains below all came from one sample that was sequenced in a study of T cell responses to AZD1222 COVID-19 vaccine. The table came from immunoSEQ multiplex PCR; TCRdb's copy has only in-frame clones and leaves some out. Of about 180,000 clones in the sample, around nine tenths were seen once. The sample was peripheral blood, taken on day 0 of AZD1222 vaccination. Source of these receptors: an adult in good health.

This chain joins TRBV4-3 and TRBJ1-1; 7 bases are a match to TRBD1. Germline CDR1 LGHNA, CDR2 YSLEER. The CDR3 runs to 14 residues. The V segment lost 3 bases and the J segment 1 base; nucleotides outside the gene matches: 2. CDR3 sequence: CASSHQGENTEAFF. CDR3 nucleotides: TGCGCCAGCAGCCATCAGGGGGAGAACACTGAAGCTTTCTTT.

This clone was picked up a small number of times. The gene calls are TRBV5-6 and TRBJ1-1; weak D call: TRBD1 (6 bases). V was shortened by 4 bases and J by 5 bases, with 21 bases between the two germline ends. The CDR3 consists of 16 residues. The germline V gene has CDR1 SGHDT and CDR2 YYEEEE. The CDR3 spells CASSRTRGWKRTEAFF. The CDR3 coding sequence is TGTGCCAGCAGCAGGACAAGGGGGTGGAAAAGGACTGAAGCTTTCTTT.

The chain uses TRBV7-9 and TRBJ2-5, with D hard to call. This CDR3 is 15 amino acids long. The V gene lost 2 bases and the J gene lost 4 bases, with 14 bases spanning the gap. Germline V gene data show CDR1 as SEHNR and CDR2 as FQNEAQ (reference sequence). The CDR3 is CASSLRAPTRETQYF. In DNA form, the CDR3 reads TGTGCCAGCAGCTTAAGGGCGCCTACAAGAGAGACCCAGTACTTC. The full variable domain, with the rest looked up from reference TRBV7-9 and TRBJ2-5, is DTGVSQNPRHKITKRGQNVTFRCDPISEHNRLYWYRQTLGQGPEFLTYFQNEAQLEKSRLLSDRFSAERPKGSFSTLEIQRTEQGDSAMYLCASSLRAPTRETQYFGPGTRLLVL.

This rearrangement joins TRBV28 to TRBJ1-5; D is ambiguous. The ends were cut back, 3 bases at V and 0 bases at J, with 9 bases in the middle. Germline CDR1 and CDR2: MDHEN and SYDVKM. The CDR3 spans 15 residues. The CDR3 DNA follows: TGTGCCAGCAGTTTGTGGCAGGATAGCAATCAGCCCCAGCATTTT. Protein product: CASSLWQDSNQPQHF.

This chain uses TRBV30 with TRBJ1-1, with a tentative D call TRBD1 (5 bases). Germline V lookup: CDR1 GTSNPN, CDR2 SVGIG (reference sequence). The CDR3 is 14 amino acids. V was trimmed by 4 bases and J by 1 base, leaving 13 bases between them. CDR3 region: CAWNSGTGNTEAFF. CDR3 nucleotides: TGTGCCTGGAATTCCGGGACTGGGAACACTGAAGCTTTCTTT.

V is TRBV28 and J is TRBJ2-7; tentatively, D is TRBD1 or TRBD2 (5 bases each). V was trimmed by 9 bases and J by 3 bases, leaving 9 bases between them. The CDR3 sequence is 11 residues long. Per germline, CDR1 MDHEN and CDR2 SYDVKM. The CDR3 DNA follows: TGTGCCAGTAGGGACGTCTACGAGCAGTACTTC. As protein: CASRDVYEQYF.

The V and J genes are TRBV9 and TRBJ1-4; D not resolved. V shed 4 bases and J shed 5 bases, with 12 bases lying between them. The CDR3 covers 14 residues. Germline assignment: CDR1 SGDLS and CDR2 YYNGEE. This chain's CDR3 is CASSPENSNEKLFF. The CDR3 nucleotides are TGTGCCAGCAGCCCAGAGAACAGCAATGAAAAACTGTTTTTT.

The V call is TRBV30, the J call TRBJ2-1, with 9 nucleotides matching TRBD1. The CDR3 extends over 15 amino acids. Germline CDR1 is GTSNPN and CDR2 is SVGIG (reference sequence). The V segment lost 2 bases and the J segment 5 bases; nucleotides outside the gene matches: 7. The CDR3 nucleotides read TGTGCCTGGAGTTTTCCGGGACAGGGCCACAATGAGCAGTTCTTC. Translation: CAWSFPGQGHNEQFF. The full variable domain, in which reference TRBV30 and TRBJ2-1 provide the parts outside the CDR3, is SQTIHQWPATLVQPVGSPLSLECTVEGTSNPNLYWYRQAAGRGLQLLFYSVGIGQISSEVPQNLSASRPQDRQFILSSKKLLLSDSGFYLCAWSFPGQGHNEQFFGPGTRLTVL.

The genes are TRBV6-5 and TRBJ2-2, with TRBD1 identical over 7 bases. The germline V gene encodes CDR1 MNHEY and CDR2 SVGAGI. J gave up 1 base and V 8 bases, and 4 bases lay outside the gene matches. CDR3 size: 14 residues. The CDR3 DNA is TGTGCCAGCCGCGGACAGGTGAACACCGGGGAGCTGTTTTTT. It encodes CASRGQVNTGELFF.